The 14 T cell receptor beta chains reported below all come from one sample, sequenced in a study of blood T cell repertoires in COVID-19. Data came from immunoSEQ multiplex PCR; TCRdb stores just in-frame clones and leaves some out. The data show 15,000 to 20,000 clones, 85% to 90% seen once. Input material: peripheral blood. Receptors were obtained from a human donor in a cohort sampled during active COVID-19.

The chain recombines TRBV20-1 with TRBJ2-7, with TRBD2 matching over 7 bases. CDR1 and CDR2 (germline): DFQATT, SNEGSKA (reference sequence). The CDR3 covers 14 residues. With 3 bases clipped from V and 3 bases from J, the junction kept 8 bases outside the gene matches. The CDR3: CSASRGSNYYEQYF. As DNA, the CDR3 is TGCAGTGCTAGTCGCGGGAGTAATTACTACGAGCAGTACTTC.

The genes are TRBV4-2 and TRBJ2-5, with D perhaps TRBD2 (6 bases). Germline CDR1 and CDR2: LGHNA and YNFKEQ. This CDR3 comprises 15 residues. With 1 base removed from V and 0 bases from J, the gap between germline ends came to 9 bases. The CDR3 protein is CASSQVGGNQETQYF. The CDR3 DNA reads as TGTGCCAGCAGCCAAGTAGGCGGGAACCAAGAGACCCAGTACTTC.

The V call is TRBV9, the J call TRBJ2-3; 7 bases are a match to TRBD2. The CDR3 length is 15 residues. The ends lost 6 bases at V and 0 bases at J; junction bases unmatched: 7. The germline V gene encodes CDR1 SGDLS and CDR2 YYNGEE. In DNA form, the CDR3 reads TGTGCCAGCAACAGCGGGGCCTCTAGCACAGATACGCAGTATTTT. It codes for CASNSGASSTDTQYF.

This chain uses TRBV18 with TRBJ2-7; the D gene is possibly TRBD2 (5 bases). Germline CDR1 is KGHSH and CDR2 is LQKENI. Trimming removed 0 bases from V and 1 base from J, with 7 bases in between. The CDR3 spans 14 residues. DNA of the CDR3: TGTGCCAGCTCACCACCATCGGGATCCTACGAGCAGTACTTC. Amino acid sequence: CASSPPSGSYEQYF.

This clone appeared a single time. The chain has TRBV3-1 (or the pseudogene TRBV3-2) and TRBJ1-2; D remains ambiguous. Germline V gene sequence: CDR1 LGHDT, CDR2 YNNKEL (reference sequence). The CDR3 contains 14 residues. Trimming removed 1 base at V and 2 bases at J, with 8 bases between. The CDR3 region has the DNA TGTGCCAGCAGCCAAGGTTGGCAGAACTATGGCTACACCTTC. Its protein is CASSQGWQNYGYTF.

The rearrangement uses TRBV28 and TRBJ2-7; D unclear. CDR3 length: 12 residues. Trimming left V 8 bases short and J 2 bases short, with 10 bases between. CDR1 and CDR2 from the germline V gene are MDHEN and SYDVKM. As DNA, the CDR3 is TGTGCCAGCCACAGCAATCCCTACGAGCAGTACTTC. Its protein is CASHSNPYEQYF.

The V call is TRBV9, the J call TRBJ2-3; 9 bases map to TRBD2. Germline V gene lookup returns CDR1 SGDLS and CDR2 YYNGEE. Trimming at V came to 3 bases and at J to 5 bases, leaving 16 bases not matched to a gene. This CDR3 spans 18 amino acids. CDR3 region: CASSALPGDSGRRDTQYF. For the CDR3, the DNA is TGTGCCAGCAGCGCCCTCCCAGGGGATAGCGGGAGACGAGATACGCAGTATTTT.

The CDR3: CASSPMGHQIYNEQFF. CDR3 DNA: TGTGCCAGCAGCCCTATGGGGCACCAAATTTACAATGAGCAGTTCTTC. The J gene is TRBJ2-1, the V gene TRBV3-1 (or the pseudogene TRBV3-2); D perhaps matches TRBD1 (5 bases). CDR3 length: 16 amino acids. The germline V and J ends were trimmed by 4 bases and 4 bases, with 17 bases remaining between them. Germline V lookup: CDR1 LGHDT, CDR2 YNNKEL (reference sequence).

This chain links TRBV18 with TRBJ2-7, with 10 bases matching TRBD2. The length of the CDR3 is 14 residues. V lost 5 bases and J lost 3; bases outside the gene matches: 4. Germline CDR1 and CDR2: KGHSH and LQKENI. The CDR3 coding sequence is TGTGCCAGCTCATTCTGGACTAGCGGCTACGAGCAGTACTTC. It encodes CASSFWTSGYEQYF.

Only one count was recorded for this clone. The chain carries TRBV3-1 (or the pseudogene TRBV3-2) and TRBJ2-1; 7 bases are shared with TRBD2. The CDR3 is made up of 17 amino acids. Germline V gives CDR1 LGHDT, CDR2 YNNKEL (reference sequence). V lost 1 base, J lost 2 bases, and 8 bases stayed unmatched. The CDR3 DNA is TGTGCCAGCAGCCAAGGGGACTACCTTAGAACCTACAATGAGCAGTTCTTC. Protein product: CASSQGDYLRTYNEQFF.

This chain uses TRBV27 with TRBJ2-7; possible D gene TRBD1, 6 bases. Germline V CDR1 and CDR2: MNHEY, SMNVEV (reference sequence). The V and J ends lost 4 bases and 3 bases respectively, with 16 bases between them. The CDR3 spans 15 residues. CDR3 in DNA: TGTGCCAGCAGTTCCCGCCTTGCAGGGGACTACGAGCAGTACTTC. It translates to CASSSRLAGDYEQYF.

The chain carries TRBV9 and TRBJ2-7; TRBD2 agrees at 14 bases. This CDR3 has 16 residues. Germline V gives CDR1 SGDLS, CDR2 YYNGEE. The V segment lost 0 bases and the J segment 4 bases; nucleotides outside the gene matches: 3. This chain's CDR3 is CASSVDWTSGRYEQYF. In DNA, the CDR3 is TGTGCCAGCAGCGTAGATTGGACTAGCGGGAGGTACGAGCAGTACTTC.

The rearrangement links TRBV5-4 to TRBJ2-3; 10 positions match TRBD2. This CDR3 is 17 amino acids long. V lost 4 bases and J lost 5; bases outside the gene matches: 13. Germline V gene data show CDR1 as SGHNT and CDR2 as YYREEE (reference sequence). CDR3 amino acids: CASSPLAGGRVGDTQYF. As DNA, the CDR3 is TGTGCCAGCAGCCCCTTAGCGGGGGGCCGAGTTGGAGATACGCAGTATTTT. Full variable domain (remainder filled in from reference TRBV5-4 and TRBJ2-3): ETGVTQSPTHLIKTRGQQVTLRCSSQSGHNTVSWYQQALGQGPQFIFQYYREEENGRGNFPPRFSGLQFPNYSSELNVNALELDDSALYLCASSPLAGGRVGDTQYFGPGTRLTVL.

The chain employs TRBV5-1 and TRBJ1-4, with a tentative D call TRBD1 (5 bases). The germline V and J ends were trimmed by 2 bases and 4 bases, with 9 bases remaining between them. This CDR3 has 14 amino acids. Looked up from germline, CDR1 is SGHRS and CDR2 is YFSETQ. This chain's CDR3 is CASSFRGVNEKLFF. In DNA form, the CDR3 reads TGCGCCAGCAGCTTCCGGGGGGTTAATGAAAAACTGTTTTTT. The complete variable domain, with remaining parts taken from reference TRBV5-1 and TRBJ1-4, reads KAGVTQTPRYLIKTRGQQVTLSCSPISGHRSVSWYQQTPGQGLQFLFEYFSETQRNKGNFPGRFSGRQFSNSRSEMNVSTLELGDSALYLCASSFRGVNEKLFFGSGTQLSVL.